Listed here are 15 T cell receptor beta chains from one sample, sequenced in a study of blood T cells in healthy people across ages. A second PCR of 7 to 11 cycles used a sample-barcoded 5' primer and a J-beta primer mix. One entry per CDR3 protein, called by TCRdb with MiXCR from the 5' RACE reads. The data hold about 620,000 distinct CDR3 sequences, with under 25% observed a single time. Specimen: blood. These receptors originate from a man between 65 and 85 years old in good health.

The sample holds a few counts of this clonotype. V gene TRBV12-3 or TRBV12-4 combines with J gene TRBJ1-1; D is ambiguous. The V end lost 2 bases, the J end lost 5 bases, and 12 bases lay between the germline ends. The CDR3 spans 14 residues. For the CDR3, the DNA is TGTGCCAGCAGTTTAAGTCGGTTGATGACTGAAGCTTTCTTT. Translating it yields CASSLSRLMTEAFF.

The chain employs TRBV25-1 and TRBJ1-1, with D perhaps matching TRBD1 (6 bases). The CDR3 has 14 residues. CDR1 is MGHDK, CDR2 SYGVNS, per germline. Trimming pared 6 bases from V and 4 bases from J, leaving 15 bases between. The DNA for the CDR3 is TGTGCCAGCAGGGTGGGGGCCTCGGGCACTGAAGCTTTCTTT. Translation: CASRVGASGTEAFF.

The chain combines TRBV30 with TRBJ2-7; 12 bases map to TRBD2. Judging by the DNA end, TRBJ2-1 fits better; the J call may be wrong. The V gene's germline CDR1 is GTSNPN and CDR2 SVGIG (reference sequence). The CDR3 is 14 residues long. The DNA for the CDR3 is TGTGCCTGGAGTGGTGGACTAGCGGGAAACGAGCAGTTCTTC. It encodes CAWSGGLAGNEQFF.

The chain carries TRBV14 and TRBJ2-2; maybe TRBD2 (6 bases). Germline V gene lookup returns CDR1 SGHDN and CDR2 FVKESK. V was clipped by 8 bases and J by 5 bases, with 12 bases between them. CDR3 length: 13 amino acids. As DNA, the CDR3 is TGTGCCAGCGGACGGGGGTTGACCGGGGAGCTGTTTTTT. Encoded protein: CASGRGLTGELFF. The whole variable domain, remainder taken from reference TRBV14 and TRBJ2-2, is EAGVTQFPSHSVIEKGQTVTLRCDPISGHDNLYWYRRVMGKEIKFLLHFVKESKQDESGMPNNRFLAERTGGTYSTLKVQPAELEDSGVYFCASGRGLTGELFFGEGSRLTVL.

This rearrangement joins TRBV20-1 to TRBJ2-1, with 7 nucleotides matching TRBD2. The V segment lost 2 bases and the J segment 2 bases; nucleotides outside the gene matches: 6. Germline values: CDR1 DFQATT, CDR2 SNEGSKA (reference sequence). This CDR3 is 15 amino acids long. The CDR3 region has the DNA TGCAGTGCTAGATCTCCCGGGAGGCCCTACAATGAGCAGTTCTTC. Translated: CSARSPGRPYNEQFF.

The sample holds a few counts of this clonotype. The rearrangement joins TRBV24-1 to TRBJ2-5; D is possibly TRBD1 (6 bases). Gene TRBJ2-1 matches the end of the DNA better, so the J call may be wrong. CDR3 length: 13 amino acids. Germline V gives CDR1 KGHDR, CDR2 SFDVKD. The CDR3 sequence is CATSEPDRPKQFF. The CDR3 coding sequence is TGTGCCACCAGTGAACCCGACAGGCCTAAGCAGTTCTTC.

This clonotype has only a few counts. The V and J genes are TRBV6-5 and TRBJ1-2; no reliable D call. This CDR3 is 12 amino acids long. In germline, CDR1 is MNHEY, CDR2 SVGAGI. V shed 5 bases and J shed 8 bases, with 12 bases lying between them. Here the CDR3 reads CASSNKGDGYTF. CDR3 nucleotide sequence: TGTGCCAGCAGTAACAAGGGTGACGGCTACACCTTC.

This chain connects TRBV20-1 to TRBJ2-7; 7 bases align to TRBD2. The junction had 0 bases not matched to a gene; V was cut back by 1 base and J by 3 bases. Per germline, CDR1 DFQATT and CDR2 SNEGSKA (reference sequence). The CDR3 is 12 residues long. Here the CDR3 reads CSARAGGYEQYF. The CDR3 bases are TGCAGTGCTAGAGCGGGGGGCTACGAGCAGTACTTC.

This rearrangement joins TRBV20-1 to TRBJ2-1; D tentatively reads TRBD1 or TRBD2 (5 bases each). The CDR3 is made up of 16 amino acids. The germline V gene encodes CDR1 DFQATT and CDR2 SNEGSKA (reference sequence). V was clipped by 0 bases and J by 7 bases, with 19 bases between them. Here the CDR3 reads CSAREPGTKRGNEQFF. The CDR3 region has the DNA TGCAGTGCTAGAGAACCCGGGACCAAACGGGGTAATGAGCAGTTCTTC.

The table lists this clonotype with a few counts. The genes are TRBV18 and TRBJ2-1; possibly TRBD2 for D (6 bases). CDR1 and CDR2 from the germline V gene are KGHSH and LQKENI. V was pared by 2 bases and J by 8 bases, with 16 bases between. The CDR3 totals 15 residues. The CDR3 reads CASSPSLAKKDEQFF. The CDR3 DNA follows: TGTGCCAGCTCACCATCACTAGCCAAGAAGGATGAGCAGTTCTTC. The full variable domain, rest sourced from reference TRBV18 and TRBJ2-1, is NAGVMQNPRHLVRRRGQEARLRCSPMKGHSHVYWYRQLPEEGLKFMVYLQKENIIDESGMPKERFSAEFPKEGPSILRIQQVVRGDSAAYFCASSPSLAKKDEQFFGPGTRLTVL.

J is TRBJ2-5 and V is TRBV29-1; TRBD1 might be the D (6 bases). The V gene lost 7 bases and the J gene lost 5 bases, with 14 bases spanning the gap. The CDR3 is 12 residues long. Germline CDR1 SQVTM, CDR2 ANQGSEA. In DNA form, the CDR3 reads TGCAGCGCACCATACAGGGAGGAGACCCAGTACTTC. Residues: CSAPYREETQYF.

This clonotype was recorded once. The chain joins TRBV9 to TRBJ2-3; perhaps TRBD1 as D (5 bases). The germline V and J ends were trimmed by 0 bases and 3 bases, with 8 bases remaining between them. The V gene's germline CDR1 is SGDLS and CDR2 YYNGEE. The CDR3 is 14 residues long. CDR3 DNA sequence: TGTGCCAGCAGCGTAGAAGGGGTTACAGATACGCAGTATTTT. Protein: CASSVEGVTDTQYF.

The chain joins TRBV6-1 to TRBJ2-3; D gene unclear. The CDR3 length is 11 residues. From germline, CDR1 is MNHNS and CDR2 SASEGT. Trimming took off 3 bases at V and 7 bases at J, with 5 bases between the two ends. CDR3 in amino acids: CASSDRYTQYF. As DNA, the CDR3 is TGTGCCAGCAGTGATAGATATACGCAGTATTTT.

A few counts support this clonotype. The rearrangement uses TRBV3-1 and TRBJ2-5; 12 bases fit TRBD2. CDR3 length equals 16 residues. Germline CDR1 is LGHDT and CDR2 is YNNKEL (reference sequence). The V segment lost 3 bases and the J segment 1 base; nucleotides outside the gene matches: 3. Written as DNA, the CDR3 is TGTGCCAGCAGCCAGTTGGGACTAGCGGGCCAAGAGACCCAGTACTTC. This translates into CASSQLGLAGQETQYF.

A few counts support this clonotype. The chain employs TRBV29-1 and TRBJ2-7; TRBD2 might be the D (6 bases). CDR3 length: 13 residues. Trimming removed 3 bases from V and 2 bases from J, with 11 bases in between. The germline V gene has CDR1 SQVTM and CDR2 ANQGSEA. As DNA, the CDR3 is TGCAGCGTTGAGGGGACGGGGGCCTACGAGCAGTACTTC. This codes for CSVEGTGAYEQYF.